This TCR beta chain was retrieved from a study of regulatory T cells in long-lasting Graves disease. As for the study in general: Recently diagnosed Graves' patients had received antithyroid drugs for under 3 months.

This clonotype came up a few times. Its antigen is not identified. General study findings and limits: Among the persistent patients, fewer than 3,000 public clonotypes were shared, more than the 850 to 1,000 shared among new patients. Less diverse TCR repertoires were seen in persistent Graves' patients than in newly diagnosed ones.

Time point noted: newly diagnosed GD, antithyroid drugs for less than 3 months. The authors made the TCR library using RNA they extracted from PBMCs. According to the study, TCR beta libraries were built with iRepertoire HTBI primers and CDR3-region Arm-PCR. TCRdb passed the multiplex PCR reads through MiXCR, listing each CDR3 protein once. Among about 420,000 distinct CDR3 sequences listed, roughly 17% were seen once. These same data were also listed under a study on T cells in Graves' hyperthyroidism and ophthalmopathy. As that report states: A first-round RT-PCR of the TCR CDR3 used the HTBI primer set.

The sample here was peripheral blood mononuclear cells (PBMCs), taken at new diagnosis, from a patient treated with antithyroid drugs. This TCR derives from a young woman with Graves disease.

DNA of the CDR3: TGCAGTGCTAGAGTAGTCCCGGACAGCCGCGAGACCCAGTACTTC. This encodes CSARVVPDSRETQYF. The chain carries TRBV20-1 and TRBJ2-1, with a tentative D call TRBD1 (6 bases). Judging by the DNA end, TRBJ2-5 fits better; the J call may be wrong. The CDR3 loop spans 15 amino acids. Germline V lookup: CDR1 DFQATT, CDR2 SNEGSKA (reference sequence).